There are a few counts of the clone carrying this TCR beta chain. The data are from a study of early T cells in non-severe SARS-CoV-2 infection. Germline CDR1 is SGHTA and CDR2 is FQGNSA. The CDR3 is made up of 16 amino acids. Trimming removed 5 bases at V and 2 bases at J, with 19 bases between. Each single cDNA molecule received a unique molecular identifier. TCRdb reanalysed the 5' RACE reads using MiXCR and keeps one entry per CDR3 protein. The data show about 32,000 distinct CDR3 sequences, with about 5% seen just once and 3.5% held by the top ten. This sequence joins TRBV7-2 and TRBJ2-7; the D call may be TRBD1 or TRBD2 (6 bases each). The sequencing sample was made of whole blood. The receptor was isolated from an adult who was a healthcare worker with PCR-confirmed SARS-CoV-2 infection or an uninfected control (not recorded which). The DNA for the CDR3 is TGTGCCAGCAGCGCGGGGACCAGGGGCCCAACCTACGAGCAGTACTTC. This sequence encodes CASSAGTRGPTYEQYF. Full variable domain (outside the CDR3, taken from reference TRBV7-2 and TRBJ2-7): GAGVSQSPSNKVTEKGKDVELRCDPISGHTALYWYRQSLGQGLEFLIYFQGNSAPDKSGLPSDRFSAERTGGSVSTLTIQRTQQEDSAVYLCASSAGTRGPTYEQYFGPGTRLTVT.